This TCR beta chain stems from a study of blood T cell repertoires in COVID-19 (TCRdb year 2020). Turning to the overall study: Collaborator samples came from the United States, Italy and Spain and covered acute and convalescent phases of COVID-19. The prospective study material was composed of cDNA or gDNA derived from T cells, B-cell-depleted T cells, or PBMCs. Deeply sampled blood TCRbeta repertoires from subjects exposed to, actively infected with, or recovered from COVID-19 were included in the dataset. The repertoires were made available in a free public database intended to serve as a resource for research on the immune response to SARS-CoV-2. The samples were drawn from the first 160 participants of the ongoing ImmuneRACE study and from over a thousand subjects provided by 6 global collaborators. A de-identified subject ID, COVID-19 status, age in years and sex were almost always included in the sample metadata. HLA class I and class II types, where available, came from metadata supplied by the sample provider rather than from assay-based typing. The study at large found these results: Clinical and demographic metadata were provided uncurated, with the amount varying by source and participant.

The CDR3, from cysteine to phenylalanine, totals 13 residues. Only the CDR3 DNA is retained, 39 bases long and in frame from the first base. The CDR1 and CDR2 encoded by the germline V gene (reference sequence) are DFQATT and SNEGSKA. Trimming costs V 3 bases and J 2 bases, and their ends lie 10 bases apart. A second Seattle source provided samples from volunteer blood donors who had recovered from COVID-19. Whole blood was collected in K2EDTA tubes by collaborating institutions according to the institutions' own protocols. Collaborator samples were shipped for TCRbeta analysis as frozen whole blood, isolated PBMCs, or DNA extracted from either sample type. A word on this clone: Its target antigen remains unknown. Base qualities are missing; no much larger clone stands one base away.

TCRbeta CDR3 regions were amplified from genomic DNA using the immunoSEQ Assay, a bias-controlled multiplex PCR. The study's processing was this. Nucleated cell counts per sample were estimated from amplification of reference gene primers within the assay. Sequence reads were collapsed and filtered to measure the absolute abundance of every unique TCRbeta CDR3 rearrangement. For each sample, productive Simpson clonality was calculated as the square root of Simpson's diversity index across productive rearrangements. Drawn from immuneACCESS, this table holds only the in-frame rearrangements with V and J called that TCRdb kept. Clones are partly lost; checked studies trace under half to an unresolved V gene and leave the rest unexplained. Clone size and the V and J calls come from that table; the DNA yielded D and trimming. In all, the sample holds 210,000 or so clones, and approximately 90% of those were seen once. Roughly 5.6% of the sample is held by the ten biggest clonotypes.

Input material: peripheral blood. This receptor was obtained from a woman in her thirties or forties who had recovered from COVID-19. This chain joins TRBV20-1 to TRBJ2-5; the D gene is perhaps TRBD2, from 5 matching bases. DNA sequence: TGCAGTGCTAGTACGGGATGGCAAGAGACCCAGTACTTC. The resulting protein is CSASTGWQETQYF.